Shown below are 22 T cell receptor beta chains from a single sample sequenced in a study of blood T cell repertoires in COVID-19. Produced via immunoSEQ multiplex PCR; TCRdb's table is partial and in-frame only. The table records a few hundred thousand clones, about 89% of them present only once. The sequenced material came from peripheral blood. These receptors came from a woman in her 30s with COVID-19, enrolled during active disease.

The rearrangement links TRBV5-8 to TRBJ1-3; 8 bases are a match to TRBD1. V shed 3 bases and J 1 base; nucleotides not matched to a gene: 12. The germline gives CDR1 SGHTS, CDR2 YDEGEE. The CDR3 loop spans 18 amino acids. The CDR3 is CASSSGQGNLLSGNTIYF. The CDR3 DNA reads as TGTGCCAGCAGCTCCGGACAGGGCAACCTTCTATCTGGAAACACCATATATTTT.

This rearrangement joins TRBV5-5 to TRBJ2-1, with 12 bases aligning to TRBD2. V shed 4 bases, J shed 0 bases, and the junction held 11 bases outside the gene matches. The CDR3 loop spans 19 amino acids. From germline, CDR1 is SGHKS and CDR2 YYEKEE (reference sequence). The CDR3 protein is CASSLRLAGAMSSYNEQFF. The CDR3 DNA reads TGTGCCAGCAGCCTAAGACTAGCGGGAGCCATGAGCTCCTACAATGAGCAGTTCTTC. Using reference TRBV5-5 and TRBJ2-1 for the parts outside the CDR3, the full variable domain is DAGVTQSPTHLIKTRGQQVTLRCSPISGHKSVSWYQQVLGQGPQFIFQYYEKEERGRGNFPDRFSARQFPNYSSELNVNALLLGDSALYLCASSLRLAGAMSSYNEQFFGPGTRLTVL.

The rearrangement links TRBV28 to TRBJ2-7; 7 bases match TRBD2. V dropped 6 bases and J dropped 6; count of bases not matched to a gene: 11. Looked up from germline, CDR1 is MDHEN and CDR2 is SYDVKM. This CDR3 has 14 residues. The CDR3 is CASSRTGGSAEQYF. CDR3 coding DNA: TGTGCCAGCAGCCGTACGGGAGGTTCAGCCGAGCAGTACTTC.

The chain is built from TRBV6-5 and TRBJ1-4; D unresolved. The V gene's germline CDR1 is MNHEY and CDR2 SVGAGI. Trimming removed 0 bases at V and 1 base at J, with 6 bases between. The CDR3 runs 15 residues. The CDR3 nucleotides read TGTGCCAGCAGTTACTCGCCCGGAACTAATGAAAAACTGTTTTTT. Residues: CASSYSPGTNEKLFF.

This chain's CDR3 is CASSQERTENEQFF. The CDR3 DNA is TGTGCCAGCAGCCAAGAACGCACTGAAAATGAGCAGTTCTTC. The rearrangement joins TRBV4-2 to TRBJ2-1; D uncertain. Trimming shortened V by 0 bases and J by 7 bases, and 10 bases separated the two germline ends. This CDR3 is built from 14 residues. Germline V CDR1 and CDR2: LGHNA, YNFKEQ.

The rearrangement uses TRBV27 and TRBJ2-7; TRBD1 matches 9 bases. V lost 5 bases to trimming and J lost 6 bases; unmatched junction nucleotides: 5. This CDR3 comprises 13 residues. In germline, CDR1 is MNHEY, CDR2 SMNVEV (reference sequence). CDR3 DNA sequence: TGTGCCAGCAGTCCAACAGGGGGCCTCGAGCAGTACTTC. It is translated as CASSPTGGLEQYF.

The chain is built from TRBV5-4 and TRBJ2-5, with 13 nucleotides matching TRBD2. Germline CDR1 is SGHNT and CDR2 is YYREEE (reference sequence). This CDR3 has 16 amino acids. V was pared by 4 bases and J by 2 bases, with 5 bases of the junction left unmatched. The CDR3 DNA reads as TGTGCCAGCAGCCGACTAGCGGGAGGTTATCAAGAGACCCAGTACTTC. Protein product: CASSRLAGGYQETQYF.

The CDR3 is CASSSAGGTEETQYF. CDR3 DNA sequence: TGTGCCAGCAGTTCGGCAGGAGGGACAGAAGAGACCCAGTACTTC. V gene TRBV28 combines with J gene TRBJ2-5, with D possibly matching TRBD1 (7 bases). V dropped 4 bases and J dropped 3 bases, with 15 bases sitting between them. The CDR3 loop spans 15 amino acids. Germline V lookup: CDR1 MDHEN, CDR2 SYDVKM. Variable domain in full (rest from reference TRBV28 and TRBJ2-5): DVKVTQSSRYLVKRTGEKVFLECVQDMDHENMFWYRQDPGLGLRLIYFSYDVKMKEKGDIPEGYSVSREKKERFSLILESASTNQTSMYLCASSSAGGTEETQYFGPGTRLLVL.

The DNA for the CDR3 is TGTGCCAGCTCACCCCTTAATCCCTCCTACGAGCAGTACTTC. Amino acids: CASSPLNPSYEQYF. This rearrangement joins TRBV18 to TRBJ2-7, with no clear D. The germline V and J ends were trimmed by 3 bases and 0 bases, with 9 bases remaining between them. The CDR3 length is 14 residues. Per the germline V gene, CDR1 is KGHSH and CDR2 is LQKENI. Together with reference TRBV18 and TRBJ2-7, the CDR3 gives the full variable domain: NAGVMQNPRHLVRRRGQEARLRCSPMKGHSHVYWYRQLPEEGLKFMVYLQKENIIDESGMPKERFSAEFPKEGPSILRIQQVVRGDSAAYFCASSPLNPSYEQYFGPGTRLTVT.

The V and J genes are TRBV18 and TRBJ1-1; TRBD1 agrees at 8 bases. Looked up from germline, CDR1 is KGHSH and CDR2 is LQKENI. V shed 4 bases and J 5 bases; nucleotides not matched to a gene: 6. The CDR3 contains 14 residues. This CDR3 reads CASSQQGAGTEAFF. The CDR3 DNA sequence: TGTGCCAGCTCACAGCAGGGGGCTGGGACTGAAGCTTTCTTT.

This clone was seen only once. This chain joins TRBV6-5 and TRBJ1-5; 8 bases are shared with TRBD1. J was trimmed by 7 bases and V by 6 bases; bases with no gene match: 8. CDR3 length: 14 residues. Germline loops: CDR1 MNHEY, CDR2 SVGAGI. The CDR3 nucleotides are TGTGCCAGCAGCCACGACAGGGGAGGCCAGCCCCAGCATTTT. It specifies CASSHDRGGQPQHF.

V gene TRBV29-1 combines with J gene TRBJ2-1; TRBD1 agrees at 11 bases. Losses at the gene ends were 3 bases for V and 5 bases for J; bases not matched to a gene: 6. Germline lookup yields CDR1 SQVTM and CDR2 ANQGSEA. The CDR3 consists of 15 residues. The CDR3 here is CSVDAMGQGDNEQFF. CDR3 in DNA: TGCAGCGTTGACGCAATGGGACAGGGGGACAATGAGCAGTTCTTC.

V gene TRBV12-3 or TRBV12-4 combines with J gene TRBJ1-6, with D unresolved. Trimming cost V 5 bases and J 7 bases, with 9 bases left between them. The CDR3 loop spans 13 amino acids. The CDR3 here is CASSREANSPLHF. CDR3 in DNA: TGTGCCAGCAGTCGGGAGGCAAATTCACCCCTCCACTTT.

There are many counts of this clone. This rearrangement joins TRBV3-1 (or the pseudogene TRBV3-2) to TRBJ2-7; 10 bases are a match to TRBD2. The V gene end was trimmed by 4 bases and the J gene end by 5 bases; junction bases not matched to a gene: 11. Germline V CDR1 and CDR2: LGHDT, YNNKEL (reference sequence). The CDR3 has 16 amino acids. The CDR3 here is CASSPLAGGGLNEQYF. CDR3 coding DNA: TGTGCCAGCAGCCCGTTAGCGGGGGGTGGCCTCAACGAGCAGTACTTC.

This clone was picked up one time. CDR3 sequence (DNA): TGTGCCAGCAGTTACCGGGATTCACCCCTCCACTTT. Translation gives CASSYRDSPLHF. The gene calls are TRBV6-5 and TRBJ1-6, with unresolved D. Germline lookup yields CDR1 MNHEY and CDR2 SVGAGI. This CDR3 spans 12 amino acids. V lost 2 bases to trimming and J lost 8 bases, with 4 bases between them.

The chain employs TRBV28 and TRBJ1-5; perhaps TRBD1 as D (6 bases). CDR1 and CDR2 from the germline V gene are MDHEN and SYDVKM. V lost 4 bases and J 0 bases, leaving 16 bases between the germline ends. The CDR3 is 17 residues long. The CDR3 region has the DNA TGTGCCAGCAGTTCCACCGGGACACTTTATAGCAATCAGCCCCAGCATTTT. It yields the protein CASSSTGTLYSNQPQHF.

For this clone: The sample carries other DNA sequences with the same CDR3. The V gene is TRBV4-3, the J gene TRBJ2-2; D perhaps matches TRBD2 (5 bases). The CDR3 length is 16 residues. V lost 2 bases to trimming and J lost 2 bases, with 12 bases between them. Per the germline V gene, CDR1 is LGHNA and CDR2 is YSLEER. The CDR3 sequence is CASSQLVTGNTGELFF. The CDR3 nucleotides read TGCGCCAGCAGCCAATTAGTAACGGGAAACACCGGGGAGCTGTTTTTT.

The chain employs TRBV12-3 or TRBV12-4 and TRBJ1-1; D remains ambiguous. The V and J ends lost 3 bases and 7 bases respectively, with 9 bases between them. There are 12 residues in the CDR3. CDR3 protein: CASSFSYGEAFF. As DNA, the CDR3 is TGTGCCAGCAGTTTCTCCTACGGTGAAGCTTTCTTT.

CDR3 in DNA: TGTGCCAGCAGCAAGCGGGAGGGCCGGGATGAGCAGTTCTTC. This codes for CASSKREGRDEQFF. The genes are TRBV6-5 and TRBJ2-1; 10 bases line up with TRBD2. The CDR3 totals 14 residues. Germline CDR1 is MNHEY and CDR2 is SVGAGI. The V segment lost 6 bases and the J segment 8 bases; nucleotides outside the gene matches: 7.

The chain recombines TRBV18 with TRBJ2-2; perhaps TRBD1 as D (5 bases). CDR1 is KGHSH and CDR2 is LQKENI in the germline V gene. This CDR3 contains 15 residues. V lost 2 bases to trimming and J lost 5 bases, with 12 bases between them. The CDR3 is CASSPGAGVTGELFF. Written as DNA, the CDR3 is TGTGCCAGCTCACCAGGGGCAGGCGTAACCGGGGAGCTGTTTTTT.

This clone was seen more than once but under ten times. The rearrangement joins TRBV20-1 to TRBJ1-2; 7 positions match TRBD1. The CDR3 sequence is 10 residues long. Germline V gives CDR1 DFQATT, CDR2 SNEGSKA (reference sequence). Trimming at V came to 6 bases and at J to 7 bases, leaving 2 bases not matched to a gene. The CDR3 loop reads CSATGVGYTF. CDR3 bases: TGCAGTGCCACAGGGGTTGGCTACACCTTC.

The V and J genes are TRBV5-1 and TRBJ1-4; no clear D. Trimming cost V 1 base and J 0 bases, with 7 bases left between them. CDR3 size: 15 residues. Germline V lookup: CDR1 SGHRS, CDR2 YFSETQ. The chain's CDR3 is CASSLLATTNEKLFF. Here the CDR3 DNA reads TGCGCCAGCAGCTTGCTGGCAACAACTAATGAAAAACTGTTTTTT.